The sequence of this TCR beta chain was determined in a study of technical replicates of blood from a few donors. The protocol was immunoSEQ multiplex PCR, while the TCRdb copy is restricted to in-frame clones and leaves out a portion. The sample lists 75,000 to 90,000 clones, 85% to 95% occurring once. The CDR3 totals 11 residues. Germline V gives CDR1 MDHEN, CDR2 SYDVKM. V was pared by 7 bases and J by 5 bases, with 0 bases of the junction left unmatched. The specimen was T cells isolated from PBMCs. This sequence originates from a human donor in good health. The V and J genes are TRBV28 and TRBJ1-1; TRBD1 aligns across 8 bases. The CDR3 DNA reads TGTGCCAGCAACAGGGGGACTGAAGCTTTCTTT. Its translation: CASNRGTEAFF.